The source of this TCR beta chain is a study of cytomegalovirus exposure and HLA in healthy donors. Background on the study: Later analysis reported that the 95 to 150 validation repertoires shared the platform of the approximately 690 first-cohort repertoires. Study-level results: A list of 150 or so TCR beta chains associated with cytomegalovirus was given. There were three CMV-associated chains whose specificity for CMV antigens was confirmed in vitro.

TCRdb's copy holds only in-frame clones and misses some; the assay was immunoSEQ multiplex PCR. The sample yields 200,000 to 250,000 clones, just under 90% seen once. A roughly 120-subject validation cohort, separate from the approximately 610-subject first cohort, supplied the donors. Details on this clone: The antigen remains unidentified.

The length of the CDR3 is 14 residues. V was clipped by 4 bases and J by 1 base, with 8 bases between them. The germline V gene encodes CDR1 SGHRS and CDR2 YFSETQ. This clonotype was obtained from a man aged 18 to 29 in good health and CMV-seronegative. Specimen: PBMCs. The V call is TRBV5-1, the J call TRBJ2-2; D uncertain. The DNA for the CDR3 is TGCGCCAGCAGCACAGACGTGAACACCGGGGAGCTGTTTTTT. The encoded protein is CASSTDVNTGELFF.